The TCR beta chain under discussion was sequenced for a study of spatial heterogeneity in lung cancer. Study information: An average of more than ten raw reads was observed per unique TCR and UMI combination.

The time point denotes: blood at routine non-recurrence follow-up after resection. TCRdb analysed the 5' RACE reads with MiXCR anew, one entry per CDR3 protein. The sample carries around 45,000 distinct CDR3 sequences, approximately 24% recorded once. Trimming stripped 3 bases from V and 0 bases from J, with 12 bases between. Germline V gives CDR1 SGHNT, CDR2 YYREEE (reference sequence). This CDR3 has 15 amino acids. This clonotype was seen a handful of times. The rearrangement joins TRBV5-4 to TRBJ1-1; D possibly corresponds to TRBD1 (5 bases). The input for sequencing was PBMCs, taken at follow-up. The source of this sequence is a female donor with early-stage non-small cell lung cancer. In nucleotides, the CDR3 is TGTGCCAGCAGCTCCGGGACGGACATGAACACTGAAGCTTTCTTT. It is translated as CASSSGTDMNTEAFF. Supplemented by reference TRBV5-4 and TRBJ1-1, the full variable domain reads ETGVTQSPTHLIKTRGQQVTLRCSSQSGHNTVSWYQQALGQGPQFIFQYYREEENGRGNFPPRFSGLQFPNYSSELNVNALELDDSALYLCASSSGTDMNTEAFFGQGTRLTVV.